One and the same sample provided the 6 T cell receptor beta chains below, sequenced in a study of OX40 agonist ivuxolimab in advanced cancers. Profiling relied on immunoSEQ multiplex PCR, and the TCRdb table lists in-frame clones only, not all of them. The table includes approximately 98,000 clones, roughly 90% detected once. This sample comprised CD4+ or CD8+ T cells sorted from blood, obtained in a trial of the OX40 agonist ivuxolimab. The receptors here all came from an adult with an advanced solid tumor such as melanoma, head and neck, liver or kidney cancer.

This sequence joins TRBV5-1 and TRBJ2-1; tentatively, D is TRBD2 (5 bases). V lost 5 bases and J 3 bases, leaving 15 bases between the germline ends. The CDR3 spans 15 residues. Germline V gene data show CDR1 as SGHRS and CDR2 as YFSETQ. CDR3 sequence (DNA): TGCGCCAGCAGGGAACTAGGAACCTTCTACAATGAGCAGTTCTTC. Protein product: CASRELGTFYNEQFF.

The chain has TRBV11-2 and TRBJ1-1; D is possibly TRBD1 (5 bases). Germline V lookup: CDR1 SGHAT, CDR2 FQNNGV. The ends were cut back, 3 bases at V and 3 bases at J, with 8 bases in the middle. The CDR3 extends over 13 amino acids. This chain's CDR3 is CASSLGGHTEAFF. DNA for the CDR3: TGTGCCAGCAGCTTGGGGGGACACACTGAAGCTTTCTTT.

Only one count was recorded for this clone. J is TRBJ1-1 and V is TRBV9, with TRBD1 matching over 7 bases. From germline, CDR1 is SGDLS and CDR2 YYNGEE. V dropped 4 bases and J dropped 3; count of bases not matched to a gene: 6. This CDR3 has 14 amino acids. This CDR3 is CASSSRDSHTEAFF. CDR3 bases: TGTGCCAGCAGCTCCCGGGACAGCCACACTGAAGCTTTCTTT. Full variable domain (remainder filled in from reference TRBV9 and TRBJ1-1): DSGVTQTPKHLITATGQRVTLRCSPRSGDLSVYWYQQSLDQGLQFLIQYYNGEERAKGNILERFSAQQFPDLHSELNLSSLELGDSALYFCASSSRDSHTEAFFGQGTRLTVV.

The chain links TRBV6-1 to TRBJ1-1; D unclear. Germline loops: CDR1 MNHNS, CDR2 SASEGT. The CDR3 spans 17 residues. Trimming cost V 0 bases and J 0 bases, with 14 bases left between them. CDR3: CASSEAIWSTVNTEAFF. The CDR3 nucleotides read TGTGCCAGCAGTGAAGCGATCTGGAGTACAGTGAACACTGAAGCTTTCTTT.

V is TRBV30 and J is TRBJ1-1; D is perhaps TRBD1 (5 bases). Germline values: CDR1 GTSNPN, CDR2 SVGIG (reference sequence). CDR3 size: 11 residues. Trimming cost V 7 bases and J 8 bases, with 14 bases left between them. Here the CDR3 DNA reads TGTGCCTACGATTCGGGGCTAGAAGCTTTCTTT. It specifies CAYDSGLEAFF.

A few counts support this clone. The chain couples TRBV19 to TRBJ1-2, with 8 bases fitting TRBD1. This CDR3 spans 11 amino acids. V dropped 8 bases and J dropped 4; count of bases not matched to a gene: 0. Germline-derived CDR1 and CDR2 are LNHDA and SQIVND (reference sequence). This CDR3 reads CASGQGYGYTF. The CDR3 DNA reads as TGTGCCAGTGGACAGGGCTATGGCTACACCTTC.